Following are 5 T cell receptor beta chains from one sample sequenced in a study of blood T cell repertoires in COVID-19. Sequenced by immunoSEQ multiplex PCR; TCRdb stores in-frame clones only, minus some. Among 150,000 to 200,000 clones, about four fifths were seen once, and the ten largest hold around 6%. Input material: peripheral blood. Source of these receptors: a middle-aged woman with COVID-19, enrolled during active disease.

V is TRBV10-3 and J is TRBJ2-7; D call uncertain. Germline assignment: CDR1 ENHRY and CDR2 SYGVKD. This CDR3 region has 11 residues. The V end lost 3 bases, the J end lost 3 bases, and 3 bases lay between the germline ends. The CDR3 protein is CAISDGYEQYF. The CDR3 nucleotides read TGTGCCATCAGTGACGGCTACGAGCAGTACTTC.

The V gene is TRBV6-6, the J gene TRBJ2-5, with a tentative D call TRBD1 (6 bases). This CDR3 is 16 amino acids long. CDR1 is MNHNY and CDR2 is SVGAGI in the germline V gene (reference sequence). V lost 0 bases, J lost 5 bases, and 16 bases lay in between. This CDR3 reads CASSYSIQGNRETQYF. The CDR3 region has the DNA TGTGCCAGCAGTTACTCGATCCAGGGGAATAGGGAGACCCAGTACTTC.

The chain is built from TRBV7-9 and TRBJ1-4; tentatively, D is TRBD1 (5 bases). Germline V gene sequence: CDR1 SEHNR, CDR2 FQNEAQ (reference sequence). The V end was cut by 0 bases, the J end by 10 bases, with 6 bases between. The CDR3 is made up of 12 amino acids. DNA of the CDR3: TGTGCCAGCAGCTTAGCTACAGGAAAACTGTTTTTT. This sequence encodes CASSLATGKLFF.

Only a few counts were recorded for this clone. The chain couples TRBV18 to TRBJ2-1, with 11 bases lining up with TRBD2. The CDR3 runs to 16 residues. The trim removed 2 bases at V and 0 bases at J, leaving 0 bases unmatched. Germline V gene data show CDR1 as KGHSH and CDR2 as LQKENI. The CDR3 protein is CASSPGLAGSYNEQFF. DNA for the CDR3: TGTGCCAGCTCACCAGGACTAGCGGGCTCCTACAATGAGCAGTTCTTC.

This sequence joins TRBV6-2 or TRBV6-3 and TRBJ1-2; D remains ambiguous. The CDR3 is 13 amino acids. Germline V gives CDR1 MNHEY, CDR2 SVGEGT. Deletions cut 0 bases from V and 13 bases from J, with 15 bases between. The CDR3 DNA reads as TGTGCCAGCAGTTACTCGACCGGGTCCCCCTCCACCTTC. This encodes CASSYSTGSPSTF.